Below are 4 T cell receptor beta chains sequenced from a single sample in a study of blood T cells in healthy people across ages. Next came a second PCR, run for roughly 6 to 11 cycles, which used a sample-barcoded 5' primer along with a J-beta primer mix. MiXCR was run by TCRdb on the 5' RACE reads, yielding one entry per CDR3 protein. The sample yields roughly 700,000 distinct CDR3 sequences, roughly 25% seen once. The same data also went into a second study, on T cells of mothers and their children.

Material for sequencing was blood. The receptors originated from a boy younger than 18 in good health.

The genes are TRBV5-1 and TRBJ2-3; 7 nucleotides match TRBD2. This CDR3 contains 15 residues. Germline CDR1 and CDR2: SGHRS and YFSETQ. Trimming took 4 bases from V and 1 from J; bases not matched to a gene: 6. As DNA, the CDR3 is TGCGCCAGCAGCCCGGCGGGGGTTGGCACAGATACGCAGTATTTT. Protein product: CASSPAGVGTDTQYF.

The V gene is TRBV29-1, the J gene TRBJ2-5; TRBD1 matches 10 bases. The germline V gene encodes CDR1 SQVTM and CDR2 ANQGSEA. With 7 bases clipped from V and 5 bases from J, the junction kept 7 bases outside the gene matches. This CDR3 comprises 13 residues. CDR3 protein: CSAMGQGQETQYF. The DNA of the CDR3 is TGCAGCGCTATGGGACAGGGGCAGGAGACCCAGTACTTC.

This clonotype has just a few counts. The CDR3 DNA sequence: TGTGCCAGCAGCGTAGCGATGCGGGAGGTGGGAGATACGCAGTATTTT. This codes for CASSVAMREVGDTQYF. The chain has TRBV9 and TRBJ2-3; 8 bases fit TRBD2. Losses at the gene ends were 0 bases for V and 5 bases for J; bases not matched to a gene: 8. Germline V gives CDR1 SGDLS, CDR2 YYNGEE. The CDR3 sequence is 16 residues long.

This chain links TRBV29-1 with TRBJ2-5; TRBD1 matches at 10 bases. The CDR3 covers 13 residues. The J segment lost 11 bases and the V segment lost 4 bases, leaving 10 bases of the junction unmatched. Germline CDR1 is SQVTM and CDR2 is ANQGSEA. CDR3 in amino acids: CSVADPGQGKQYF. The CDR3 DNA follows: TGCAGCGTTGCGGATCCGGGACAGGGGAAGCAGTACTTC.